These T cell receptor beta chains were read from a single sample in a study of human T cells and chemical hapten exposure. TCRdb called the RACE reads again in MiXCR, with one record for every CDR3 protein. The sample has more than 65,000 distinct CDR3 sequences; 10% are singletons. The sample consisted of whole blood, taken in connection with sensitization to the hapten diphenylcyclopropenone (DPC). These receptors all come from a woman in her 50s with alopecia areata. Some clones in this sample may be carry-over from other donors' samples. Each CDR3 is given with its conserved first and last residue. Size is stated for part of the rows, as once, few or many counts, or as a class when the clone is expanded.

v_gene,abundance,j_gene,CDR3aa
TRBV5-1,.,TRBJ2-3,CASSPGTQGLARHTDTQYF
TRBV7-8,.,TRBJ2-1,CASRPTSGRGNEQFF
TRBV20-1,once,TRBJ2-4,CSARVAGEAKNIQYF
TRBV20-1,.,TRBJ2-2,CSAPGLGDHGELFF
TRBV6-2/TRBV6-3,many,TRBJ2-7,CASSYLTGRPYEQYF
TRBV30,many,TRBJ2-1,CAWSSYRGWYEQFF
TRBV29-1,few,TRBJ2-2,CSVLAGEGTGELFF
TRBV12-3/TRBV12-4,many,TRBJ1-1,CASSLGETEAFF
TRBV5-1,.,TRBJ2-7,CASSLEPTSYEQYF
TRBV12-3/TRBV12-4,.,TRBJ2-5,CASSLEGGETQYF
TRBV18,many,TRBJ2-5,CASSPEQGDEETQYF
TRBV5-1,.,TRBJ1-1,CASSPGSENTEAFF
TRBV7-3,many,TRBJ2-1,CASSPSGSTYNEQFF
TRBV7-9,many,TRBJ1-6,CASSLDPTGGNSPLHF
TRBV20-1,few,TRBJ1-5,CSAPLTGDGNQPQHF
TRBV7-9,few,TRBJ1-6,CASNSGPNSLAPLHF
TRBV29-1,.,TRBJ2-3,CSVGGITDTQYF
TRBV12-3/TRBV12-4,few,TRBJ1-3,CASRREGRAGNTIYF
TRBV19,many,TRBJ2-1,CASSIVAGGGYNEQFF
TRBV6-5,many,TRBJ2-1,CASNYGTGMPHEQFF
TRBV10-3,.,TRBJ2-7,CAISDPYEQYF
TRBV28,.,TRBJ1-2,CASWGGYYGYTF
TRBV10-2,many,TRBJ1-1,CASALKPNTEAFF
TRBV27,.,TRBJ2-7,CASMGGVEQYF
TRBV4-2,many,TRBJ1-1,CASSQDPNRGLTEAFF
TRBV7-2,few,TRBJ1-5,CASSQQGTSNQPQHF
TRBV12-3/TRBV12-4,many,TRBJ2-2,CASRRGAEWNAGELFF
TRBV4-2,many,TRBJ1-6,CASSQVETPRGDSPLHF
TRBV2,.,TRBJ2-3,CASSEGGLAATDTQYF
TRBV7-8,.,TRBJ1-2,CASSLGRGTVTGNYGYTF
TRBV11-3,.,TRBJ2-3,CASSLDSGALSTDTQYF
TRBV20-1,few,TRBJ2-7,CSASGGTGSNEQYF
TRBV6-6,.,TRBJ1-1,CASRHGGVNTEAFF
TRBV29-1,.,TRBJ2-7,CSVGSAYEQYF
TRBV6-2/TRBV6-3,few,TRBJ2-3,CASSYPFTSGLTDTQYF
TRBV7-9,few,TRBJ2-2,CASNTGTTTGELFF